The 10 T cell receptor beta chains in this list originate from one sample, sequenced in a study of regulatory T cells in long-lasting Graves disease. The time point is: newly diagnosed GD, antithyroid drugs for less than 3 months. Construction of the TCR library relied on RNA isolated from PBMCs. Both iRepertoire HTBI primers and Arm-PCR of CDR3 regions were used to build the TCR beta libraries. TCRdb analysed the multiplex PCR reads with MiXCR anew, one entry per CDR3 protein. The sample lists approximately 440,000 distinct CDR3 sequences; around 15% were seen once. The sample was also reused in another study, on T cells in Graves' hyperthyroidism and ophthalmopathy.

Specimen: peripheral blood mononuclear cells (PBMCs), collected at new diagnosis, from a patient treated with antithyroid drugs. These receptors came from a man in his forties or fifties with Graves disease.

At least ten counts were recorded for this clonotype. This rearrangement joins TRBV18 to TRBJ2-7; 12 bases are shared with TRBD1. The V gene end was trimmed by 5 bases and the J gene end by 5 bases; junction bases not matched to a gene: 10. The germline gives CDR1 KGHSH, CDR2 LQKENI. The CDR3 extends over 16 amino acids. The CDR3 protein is CASSTSLGTGGDEQYF. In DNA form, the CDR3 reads TGTGCCAGCTCAACATCTTTGGGGACAGGGGGCGACGAGCAGTACTTC.

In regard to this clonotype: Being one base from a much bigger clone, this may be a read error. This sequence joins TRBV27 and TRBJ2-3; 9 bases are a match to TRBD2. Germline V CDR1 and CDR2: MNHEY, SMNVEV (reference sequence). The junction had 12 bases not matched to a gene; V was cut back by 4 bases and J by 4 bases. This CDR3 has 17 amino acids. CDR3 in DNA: TGTGCCAGCAGTTCGTCGGGGGAGCGGGGGGCGGCAGATACGCAGTATTTT. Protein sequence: CASSSSGERGAADTQYF.

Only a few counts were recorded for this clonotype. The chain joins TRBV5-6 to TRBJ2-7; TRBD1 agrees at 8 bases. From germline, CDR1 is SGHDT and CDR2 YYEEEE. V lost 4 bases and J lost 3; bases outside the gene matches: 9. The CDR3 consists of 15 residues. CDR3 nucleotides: TGTGCCAGCAGCCAATCTCCGACAGGGGACTACGAGCAGTACTTC. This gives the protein CASSQSPTGDYEQYF.

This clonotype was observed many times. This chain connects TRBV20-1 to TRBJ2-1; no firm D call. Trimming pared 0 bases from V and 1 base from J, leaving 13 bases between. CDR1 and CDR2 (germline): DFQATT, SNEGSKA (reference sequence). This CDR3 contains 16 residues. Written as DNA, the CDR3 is TGCAGTGCTAGAGATCGCGGAGTGGGTTCCTACAATGAGCAGTTCTTC. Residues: CSARDRGVGSYNEQFF.

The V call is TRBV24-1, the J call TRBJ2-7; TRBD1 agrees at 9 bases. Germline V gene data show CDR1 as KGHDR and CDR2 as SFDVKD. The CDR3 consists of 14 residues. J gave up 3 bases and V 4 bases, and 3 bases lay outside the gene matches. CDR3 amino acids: CATSETGQGYEQYF. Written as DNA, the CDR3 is TGTGCCACCAGTGAAACGGGACAGGGCTACGAGCAGTACTTC.

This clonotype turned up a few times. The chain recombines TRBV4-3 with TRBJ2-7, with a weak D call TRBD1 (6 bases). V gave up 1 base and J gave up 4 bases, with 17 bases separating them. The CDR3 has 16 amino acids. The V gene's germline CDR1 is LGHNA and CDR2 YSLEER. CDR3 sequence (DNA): TGCGCCAGCAGCCAAGGGCCTGGGATGGGGGCTTACGAGCAGTACTTC. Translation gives CASSQGPGMGAYEQYF.

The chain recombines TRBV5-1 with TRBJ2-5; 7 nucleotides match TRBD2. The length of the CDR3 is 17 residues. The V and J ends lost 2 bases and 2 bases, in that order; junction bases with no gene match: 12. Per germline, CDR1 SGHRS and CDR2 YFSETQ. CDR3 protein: CASSLTTLAAKQETQYF. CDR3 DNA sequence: TGCGCCAGCAGCTTAACCACTCTAGCGGCAAAACAAGAGACCCAGTACTTC.

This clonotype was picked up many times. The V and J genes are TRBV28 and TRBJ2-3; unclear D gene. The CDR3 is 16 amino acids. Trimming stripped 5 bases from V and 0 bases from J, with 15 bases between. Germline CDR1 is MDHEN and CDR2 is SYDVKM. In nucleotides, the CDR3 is TGTGCCAGCAGTATTACGGGCCTACAGAGCACAGATACGCAGTATTTT. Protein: CASSITGLQSTDTQYF. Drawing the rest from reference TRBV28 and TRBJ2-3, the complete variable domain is DVKVTQSSRYLVKRTGEKVFLECVQDMDHENMFWYRQDPGLGLRLIYFSYDVKMKEKGDIPEGYSVSREKKERFSLILESASTNQTSMYLCASSITGLQSTDTQYFGPGTRLTVL.

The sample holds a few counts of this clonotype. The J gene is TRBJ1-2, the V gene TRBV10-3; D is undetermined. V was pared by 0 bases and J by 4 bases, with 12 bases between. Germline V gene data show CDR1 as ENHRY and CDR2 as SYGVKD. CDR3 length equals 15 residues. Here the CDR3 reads CAISESRTPGYGYTF. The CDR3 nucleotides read TGTGCCATCAGTGAGTCGCGAACTCCTGGCTATGGCTACACCTTC.

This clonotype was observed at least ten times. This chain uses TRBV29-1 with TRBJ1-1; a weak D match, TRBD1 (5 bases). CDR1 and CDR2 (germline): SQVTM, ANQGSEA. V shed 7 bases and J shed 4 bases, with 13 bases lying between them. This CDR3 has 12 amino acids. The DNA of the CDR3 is TGCAGCGGCGGGACGACGGGCACTGAAGCTTTCTTT. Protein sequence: CSGGTTGTEAFF.